This paragraph covers one T cell receptor beta chain sequence. The CDR3 totals 13 residues. CDR1 is KGHSH, CDR2 LQKENI, per germline. Losses at the gene ends were 3 bases for V and 5 bases for J; bases not matched to a gene: 3. Original processing methods: Reference gene primer amplification gave estimated nucleated cell counts. The protocol was immunoSEQ multiplex PCR, while the TCRdb copy is restricted to in-frame clones and leaves out a portion. D and trimming were read from the DNA, whereas the V and J calls and clone size are those reported in that table. The sample yields under 200,000 clones, 90% to 95% seen once. The record originates from a study of blood T cell repertoires in COVID-19. Across the study: From T cells, B-cell-depleted T cells, or PBMCs came the material, which was cDNA or gDNA.

This rearrangement joins TRBV18 to TRBJ2-7; TRBD1 agrees at 8 bases. This clonotype was obtained from a man in his forties or fifties with acute or convalescent COVID-19. The sample consisted of peripheral blood. This CDR3 reads CASSPAGGNEQYF. Written as DNA, the CDR3 is TGTGCCAGCTCACCGGCAGGGGGCAACGAGCAGTACTTC.